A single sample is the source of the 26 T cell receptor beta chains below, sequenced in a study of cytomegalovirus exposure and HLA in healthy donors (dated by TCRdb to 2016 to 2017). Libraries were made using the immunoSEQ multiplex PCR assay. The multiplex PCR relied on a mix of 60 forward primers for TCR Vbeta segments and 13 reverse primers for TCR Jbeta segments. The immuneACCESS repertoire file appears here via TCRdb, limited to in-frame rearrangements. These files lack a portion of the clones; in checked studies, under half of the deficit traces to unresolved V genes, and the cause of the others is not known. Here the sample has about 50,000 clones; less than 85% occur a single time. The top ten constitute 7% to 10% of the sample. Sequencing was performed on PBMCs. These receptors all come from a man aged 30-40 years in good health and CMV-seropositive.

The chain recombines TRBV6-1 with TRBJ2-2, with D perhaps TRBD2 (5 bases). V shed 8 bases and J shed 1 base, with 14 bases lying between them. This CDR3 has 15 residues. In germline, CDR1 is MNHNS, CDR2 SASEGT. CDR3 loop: CASDEGSLNTGELFF. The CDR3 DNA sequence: TGTGCCAGCGACGAAGGGAGCCTGAACACCGGGGAGCTGTTTTTT.

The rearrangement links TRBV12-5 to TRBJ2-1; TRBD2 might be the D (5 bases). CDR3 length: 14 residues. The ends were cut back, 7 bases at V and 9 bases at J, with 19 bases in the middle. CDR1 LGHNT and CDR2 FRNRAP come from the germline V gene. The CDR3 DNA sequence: TGTGCTAGTGCCGTGGACCACCTCGAGGGTGAGCAGTTCTTC. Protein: CASAVDHLEGEQFF. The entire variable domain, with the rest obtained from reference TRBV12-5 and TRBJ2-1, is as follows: DARVTQTPRHKVTEMGQEVTMRCQPILGHNTVFWYRQTMMQGLELLAYFRNRAPLDDSGMPKDRFSAEMPDATLATLKIQPSEPRDSAVYFCASAVDHLEGEQFFGPGTRLTVL.

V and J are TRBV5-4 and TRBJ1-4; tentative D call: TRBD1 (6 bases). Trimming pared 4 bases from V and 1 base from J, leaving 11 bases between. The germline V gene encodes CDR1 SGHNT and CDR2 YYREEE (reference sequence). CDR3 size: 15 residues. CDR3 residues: CASSIKQGTNEKLFF. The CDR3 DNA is TGTGCCAGCAGCATAAAACAGGGAACTAATGAAAAACTGTTTTTT.

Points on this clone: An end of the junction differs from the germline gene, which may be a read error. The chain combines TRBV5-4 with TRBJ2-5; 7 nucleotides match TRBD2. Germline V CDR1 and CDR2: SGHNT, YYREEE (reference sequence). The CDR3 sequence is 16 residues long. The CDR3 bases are TGTGCCAGCAGCTTGGCCAGCGGGAAGGGTCAAGGGACCCAGTACTTC. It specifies CASSLASGKGQGTQYF.

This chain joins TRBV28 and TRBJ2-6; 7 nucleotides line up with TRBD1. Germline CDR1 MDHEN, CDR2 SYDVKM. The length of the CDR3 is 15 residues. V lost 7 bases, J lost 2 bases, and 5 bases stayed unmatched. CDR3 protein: CASNPTGAGANVLTF. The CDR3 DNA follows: TGTGCCAGCAACCCTACAGGGGCTGGGGCCAACGTCCTGACTTTC.

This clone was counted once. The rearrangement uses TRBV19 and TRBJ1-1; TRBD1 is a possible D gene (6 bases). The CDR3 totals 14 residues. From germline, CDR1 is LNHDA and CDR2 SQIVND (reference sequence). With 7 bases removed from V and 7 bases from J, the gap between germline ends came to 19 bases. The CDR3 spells CASTKGRGIFEAFF. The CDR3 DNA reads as TGTGCCAGTACCAAAGGTAGGGGGATCTTTGAAGCTTTCTTT. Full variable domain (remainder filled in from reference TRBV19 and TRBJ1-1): DGGITQSPKYLFRKEGQNVTLSCEQNLNHDAMYWYRQDPGQGLRLIYYSQIVNDFQKGDIAEGYSVSREKKESFPLTVTSAQKNPTAFYLCASTKGRGIFEAFFGQGTRLTVV.

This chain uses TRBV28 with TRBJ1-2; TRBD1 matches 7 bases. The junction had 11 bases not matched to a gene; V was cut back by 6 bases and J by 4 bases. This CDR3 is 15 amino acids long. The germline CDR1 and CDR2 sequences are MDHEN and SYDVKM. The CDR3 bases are TGTGCCAGCAGACAAAGACAGGGAGAGTTCTATGGCTACACCTTC. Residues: CASRQRQGEFYGYTF.

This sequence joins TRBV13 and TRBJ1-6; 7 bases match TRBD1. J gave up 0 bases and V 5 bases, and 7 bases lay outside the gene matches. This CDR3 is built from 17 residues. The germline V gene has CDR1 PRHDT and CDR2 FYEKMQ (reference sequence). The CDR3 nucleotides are TGTGCCAGCAGCCCCTCAGGGGGAGGCTCCTATAATTCACCCCTCCACTTT. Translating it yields CASSPSGGGSYNSPLHF.

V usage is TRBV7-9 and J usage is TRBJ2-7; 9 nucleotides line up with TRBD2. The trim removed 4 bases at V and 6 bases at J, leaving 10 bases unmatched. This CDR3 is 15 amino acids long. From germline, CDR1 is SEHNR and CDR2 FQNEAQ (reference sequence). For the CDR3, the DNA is TGTGCCAGCAGCTCTCAGACTAGCGGTTCTCTCGAGCAGTACTTC. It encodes CASSSQTSGSLEQYF.

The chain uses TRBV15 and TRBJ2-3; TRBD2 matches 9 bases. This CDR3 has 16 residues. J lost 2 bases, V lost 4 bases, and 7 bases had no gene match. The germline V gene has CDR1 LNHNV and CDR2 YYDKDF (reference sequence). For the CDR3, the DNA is TGTGCCACCAGCAAAGGGGCGGGGGGGAACACAGATACGCAGTATTTT. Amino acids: CATSKGAGGNTDTQYF.

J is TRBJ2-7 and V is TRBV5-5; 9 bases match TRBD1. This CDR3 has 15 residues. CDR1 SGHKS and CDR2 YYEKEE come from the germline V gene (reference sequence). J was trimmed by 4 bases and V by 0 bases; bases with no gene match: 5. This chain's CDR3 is CASSLARGQGYEQYF. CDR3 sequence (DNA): TGTGCCAGCAGCTTGGCGAGGGGACAGGGATACGAGCAGTACTTC.

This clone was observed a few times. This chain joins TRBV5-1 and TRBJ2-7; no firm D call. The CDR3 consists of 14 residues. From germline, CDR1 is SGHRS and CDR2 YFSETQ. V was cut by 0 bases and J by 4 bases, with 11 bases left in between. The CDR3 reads CASSLGGVGYEQYF. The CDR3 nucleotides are TGCGCCAGCAGCTTGGGCGGAGTTGGGTACGAGCAGTACTTC.

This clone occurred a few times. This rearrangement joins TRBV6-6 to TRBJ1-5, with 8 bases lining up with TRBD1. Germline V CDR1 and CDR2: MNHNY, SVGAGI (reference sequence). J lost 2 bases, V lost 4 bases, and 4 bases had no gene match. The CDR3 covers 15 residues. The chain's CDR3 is CASSSQTGGNQPQHF. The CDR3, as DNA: TGTGCCAGCAGTTCCCAGACAGGGGGCAATCAGCCCCAGCATTTT.

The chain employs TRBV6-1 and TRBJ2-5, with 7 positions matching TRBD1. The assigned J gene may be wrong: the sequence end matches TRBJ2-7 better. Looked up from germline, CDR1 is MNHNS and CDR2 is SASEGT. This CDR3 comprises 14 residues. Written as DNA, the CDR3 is TGTGCCAGCAGTTCTAGACAGGGCTCCTACGAGCAGTACTTC. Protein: CASSSRQGSYEQYF.

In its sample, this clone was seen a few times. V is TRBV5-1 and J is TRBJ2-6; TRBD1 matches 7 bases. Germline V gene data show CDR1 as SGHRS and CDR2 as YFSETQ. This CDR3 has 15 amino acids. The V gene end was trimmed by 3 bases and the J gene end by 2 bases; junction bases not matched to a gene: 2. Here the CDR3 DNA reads TGCGCCAGCAGCTCACAGGGGACTGGGGCCAACGTCCTGACTTTC. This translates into CASSSQGTGANVLTF.

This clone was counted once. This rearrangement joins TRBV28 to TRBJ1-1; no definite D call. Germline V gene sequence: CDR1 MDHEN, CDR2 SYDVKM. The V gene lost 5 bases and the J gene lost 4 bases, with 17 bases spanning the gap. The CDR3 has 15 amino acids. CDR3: CASSPPTAGFTEAFF. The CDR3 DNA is TGTGCCAGCAGTCCCCCTACGGCGGGATTCACTGAAGCTTTCTTT.

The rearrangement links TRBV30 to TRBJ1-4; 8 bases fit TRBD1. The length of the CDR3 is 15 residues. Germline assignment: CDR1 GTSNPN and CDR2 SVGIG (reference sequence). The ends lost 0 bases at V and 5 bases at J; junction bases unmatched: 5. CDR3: CAWSVLAGGNEKLFF. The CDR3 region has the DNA TGTGCCTGGAGTGTACTGGCAGGGGGCAATGAAAAACTGTTTTTT. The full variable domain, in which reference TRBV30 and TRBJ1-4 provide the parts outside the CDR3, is SQTIHQWPATLVQPVGSPLSLECTVEGTSNPNLYWYRQAAGRGLQLLFYSVGIGQISSEVPQNLSASRPQDRQFILSSKKLLLSDSGFYLCAWSVLAGGNEKLFFGSGTQLSVL.

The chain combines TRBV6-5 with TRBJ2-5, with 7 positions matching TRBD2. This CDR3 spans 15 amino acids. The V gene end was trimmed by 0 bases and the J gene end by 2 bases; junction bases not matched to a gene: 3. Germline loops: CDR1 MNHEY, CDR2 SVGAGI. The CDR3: CASSYSWGGQETQYF. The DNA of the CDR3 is TGTGCCAGCAGTTACTCGTGGGGGGGGCAAGAGACCCAGTACTTC.

CDR3 sequence (DNA): TGCGCCAGCAGGGAACAGAGCACTAATGAAAAACTGTTTTTT. The encoded protein is CASREQSTNEKLFF. The genes are TRBV10-2 and TRBJ1-4; D uncertain. Germline assignment: CDR1 WSHSY and CDR2 SAAADI. The length of the CDR3 is 14 residues. With 6 bases removed from V and 2 bases from J, the gap between germline ends came to 10 bases.

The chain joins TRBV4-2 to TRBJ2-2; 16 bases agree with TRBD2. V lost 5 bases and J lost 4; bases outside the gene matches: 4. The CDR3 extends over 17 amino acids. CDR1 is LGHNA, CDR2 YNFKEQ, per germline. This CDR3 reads CASSTGTSGGGTGELFF. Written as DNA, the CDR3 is TGTGCCAGCAGCACGGGGACTAGCGGGGGGGGCACCGGGGAGCTGTTTTTT.

In nucleotides, the CDR3 is TGTGCCAGCAGTTTCAACTTACCCTTCAATGAGCAGTTCTTC. Translated, it gives CASSFNLPFNEQFF. This chain links TRBV5-6 with TRBJ2-1; D remains unclear. The germline V and J ends were trimmed by 5 bases and 6 bases, with 15 bases remaining between them. The CDR3 length is 14 residues. Germline assignment: CDR1 SGHDT and CDR2 YYEEEE.

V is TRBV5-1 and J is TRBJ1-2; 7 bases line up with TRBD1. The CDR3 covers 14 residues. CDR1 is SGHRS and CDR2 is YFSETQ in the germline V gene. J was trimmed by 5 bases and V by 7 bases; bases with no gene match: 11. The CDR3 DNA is TGCGCCAGCCGTGGGGACAGCTCAATTTATGGCTACACCTTC. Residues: CASRGDSSIYGYTF.

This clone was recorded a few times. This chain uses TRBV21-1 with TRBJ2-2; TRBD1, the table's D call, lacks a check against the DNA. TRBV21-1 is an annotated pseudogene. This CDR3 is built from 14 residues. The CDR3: CASSKRTGTGELFF. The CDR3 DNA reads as TGTGCCAGCAGCAAGCGGACAGGCACCGGGGAGCTGTTTTTT.

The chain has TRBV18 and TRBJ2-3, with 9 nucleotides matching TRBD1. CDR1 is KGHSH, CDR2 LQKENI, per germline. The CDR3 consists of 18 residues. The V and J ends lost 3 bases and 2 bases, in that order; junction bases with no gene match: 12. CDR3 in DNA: TGTGCCAGCTCACCGCAACCTCCAAGGACAGGGGACACAGATACGCAGTATTTT. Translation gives CASSPQPPRTGDTDTQYF.

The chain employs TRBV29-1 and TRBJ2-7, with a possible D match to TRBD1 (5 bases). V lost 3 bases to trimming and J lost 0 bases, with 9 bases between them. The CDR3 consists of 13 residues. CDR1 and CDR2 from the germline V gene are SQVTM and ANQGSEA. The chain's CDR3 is CSVDSDSSYEQYF. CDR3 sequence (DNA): TGCAGCGTTGACTCTGACAGCTCCTACGAGCAGTACTTC.

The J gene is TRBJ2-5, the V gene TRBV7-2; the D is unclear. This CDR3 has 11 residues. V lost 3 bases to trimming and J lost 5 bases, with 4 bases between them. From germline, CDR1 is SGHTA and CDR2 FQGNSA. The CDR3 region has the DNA TGTGCCAGCAGCTTTTATGAGACCCAGTACTTC. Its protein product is CASSFYETQYF.